The 3 T cell receptor beta chains in this list originate from one sample, sequenced in a study of T cell changes during pregnancy in multiple sclerosis. Sequencing used immunoSEQ multiplex PCR; TCRdb keeps in-frame clones, though not all of them. The sample lists tens of thousands of clones, roughly 95% seen once, with about 1.4% in the top ten. The sample here was peripheral blood, taken in the third trimester of pregnancy. These receptors all come from a female donor in good health, enrolled as a control in a pregnancy study.

This chain joins TRBV19 and TRBJ1-5; D uncertain. Germline V gene data show CDR1 as LNHDA and CDR2 as SQIVND (reference sequence). The V and J ends lost 11 bases and 5 bases respectively, with 13 bases between them. CDR3 length: 12 amino acids. The CDR3 nucleotides are TGTGCCTCACACAGTTTCGATCAGCCCCAGCATTTT. This gives the protein CASHSFDQPQHF.

The chain links TRBV6-1 to TRBJ2-5; 7 bases are a match to TRBD1. With V trimmed by 2 bases and J by 9 bases, 12 bases remained unmatched. Germline V CDR1 and CDR2: MNHNS, SASEGT. CDR3 length: 15 amino acids. In DNA, the CDR3 is TGTGCCAGCAGTGAATACGTACAGGGGCCATCGGCCCAGTACTTC. This encodes CASSEYVQGPSAQYF.

The rearrangement links TRBV5-1 to TRBJ2-5; the match to TRBD1 covers 7 bases. The CDR3 sequence is 14 residues long. The V gene end was trimmed by 0 bases and the J gene end by 4 bases; junction bases not matched to a gene: 3. Per the germline V gene, CDR1 is SGHRS and CDR2 is YFSETQ. The DNA of the CDR3 is TGCGCCAGCAGCTTGGATGCAGGGGGAGAGACCCAGTACTTC. This encodes CASSLDAGGETQYF.